This T cell receptor beta chain was retrieved from a study of blood T cell repertoires in COVID-19. Across the whole study: Collection of acute and convalescent COVID-19 samples took place in the United States, Italy and Spain.

Enrollment of patients from Seattle took place during active infection, with longitudinal follow-up. The length of the CDR3 is 14 residues. Germline V gene sequence: CDR1 SGHNT, CDR2 YYREEE (reference sequence). V lost 0 bases and J lost 9, with 13 bases in between. In the original analysis: The authors estimated nucleated cell counts from reference gene primer amplification. Data came from immunoSEQ multiplex PCR; TCRdb stores just in-frame clones and leaves some out. D and trimming were read from the DNA, whereas the V and J calls and clone size are those reported in that table. The profile shows approximately 350,000 clones, approximately 86% of them singletons.

The chain carries TRBV5-4 and TRBJ2-4; D is possibly TRBD2 (5 bases). Sequenced material: peripheral blood. The clonotype was recovered from a woman in her fifties or sixties with COVID-19, enrolled during active disease. CDR3 in DNA: TGTGCCAGCAGCTTGGACAGATCAGCGGTCATTCAGTACTTC. It translates to CASSLDRSAVIQYF.